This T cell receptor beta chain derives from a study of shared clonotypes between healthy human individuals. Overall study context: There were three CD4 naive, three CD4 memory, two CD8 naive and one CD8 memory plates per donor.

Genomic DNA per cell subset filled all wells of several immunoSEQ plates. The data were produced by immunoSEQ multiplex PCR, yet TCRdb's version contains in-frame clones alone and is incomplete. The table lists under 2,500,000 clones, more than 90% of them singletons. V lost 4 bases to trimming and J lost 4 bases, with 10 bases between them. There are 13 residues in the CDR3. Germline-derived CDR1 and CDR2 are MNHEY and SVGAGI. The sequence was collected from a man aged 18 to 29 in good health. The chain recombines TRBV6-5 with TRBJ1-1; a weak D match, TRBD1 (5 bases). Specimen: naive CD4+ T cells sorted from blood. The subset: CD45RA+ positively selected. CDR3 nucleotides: TGTGCCAGCAGTTGGGGGGTCCCCACTGAAGCTTTCTTT. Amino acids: CASSWGVPTEAFF.